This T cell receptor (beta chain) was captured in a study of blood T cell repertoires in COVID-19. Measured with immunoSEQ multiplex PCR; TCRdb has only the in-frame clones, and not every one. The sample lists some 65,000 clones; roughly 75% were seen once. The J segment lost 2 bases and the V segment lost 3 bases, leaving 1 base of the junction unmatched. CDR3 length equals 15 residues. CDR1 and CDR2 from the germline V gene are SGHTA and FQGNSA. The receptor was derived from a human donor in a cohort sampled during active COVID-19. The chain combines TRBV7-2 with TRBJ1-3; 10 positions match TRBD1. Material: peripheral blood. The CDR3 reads CASSLGTGAGNTIYF. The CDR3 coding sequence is TGTGCCAGCAGCTTGGGGACAGGGGCTGGAAACACCATATATTTT.